The clone carrying this T cell receptor (beta chain) has a handful of counts. RNA transcripts yielded amplified TCR beta CDR3 regions. HTBI-primed RT-PCR formed the first round, and a multiplex PCR formed the second. TCRdb redid the calling of the multiplex PCR reads with MiXCR, one entry per CDR3 protein. The table shows 350,000 to 450,000 distinct CDR3 sequences, with roughly 18% occurring only once. This entry comes from a study of Graves' ophthalmopathy and Graves' hyperthyroidism. Study at large: Peripheral blood was collected at initial diagnosis, before any treatment.

Having ophthalmopathy, the donors showed moderate-to-severe activity, CAS ≥3 and NOSPECS ≥4, with disease lasting under 3 months. The CDR3 totals 19 residues. CDR1 GTSNPN and CDR2 SVGIG come from the germline V gene (reference sequence). With 2 bases clipped from V and 0 bases from J, the junction kept 10 bases outside the gene matches. This chain links TRBV30 with TRBJ2-4; 13 bases map to TRBD2. The sequence came from a woman under 30 with Graves' ophthalmopathy. Sequencing was carried out using peripheral blood. For the CDR3, the DNA is TGTGCCTGGAGTCGCCCGGGACTAGCGGGGTTTCTAGCCAAAAACATTCAGTACTTC. This gives the protein CAWSRPGLAGFLAKNIQYF.